The 29 T cell receptor beta chains below were found in one sample sequenced in a study of post-analysis software for immune sequencing data (dated by TCRdb to between 2014 and 2017). Paper-wide results and their limitations: About five TRBV segments, including TRBV5-6, TRBV5-1 and TRBV20-1, were significantly more frequent in patients than controls.

Their antigens remain unidentified. The library was generated by PCR. TCRdb names Illumina HiSeq 2500 as the instrument used. To reduce PCR and sequencing biases, unique molecular identifiers were incorporated into the TCR beta cDNA libraries. TCRdb reran the public reads through fastp at Q25 and MiXCR, keeping productive beta chains. A single entry per CDR3 protein holds the most common genes and DNA from its merged rows. Here the sample has 600,000 to 700,000 distinct CDR3 sequences; around 64% occur a single time. The leading ten clones occupy approximately 11% of the sample. Sequenced material: blood. These receptors all stem from a girl aged 2 to 9 with multiple sclerosis.

The chain is built from TRBV4-1 and TRBJ2-1, with no clear D. CDR1 is MGHRA and CDR2 is YSYEKL in the germline V gene. V gave up 1 base and J gave up 5 bases, with 6 bases separating them. This CDR3 region has 13 residues. In DNA form, the CDR3 reads TGCGCCAGCAGCCAAGCCCAGGACAATGAGCAGTTCTTC. It yields the protein CASSQAQDNEQFF.

In this sample, this clonotype turned up a few times. The V gene is TRBV12-3 or TRBV12-4, the J gene TRBJ1-2; 9 bases match TRBD1. This CDR3 region has 17 residues. V was clipped by 5 bases and J by 0 bases; unmatched bases: 10. Here the CDR3 DNA reads TGTGCCAGCAGTCTTACCGGGACAGGGCTAACTAACTATGGCTACACCTTC. Translated: CASSLTGTGLTNYGYTF.

This clonotype was recorded only once. CDR3 DNA: TGTGCCAGCAGCCAAGTTTACAGGCCCACAGACATTCAGTACTTC. This encodes CASSQVYRPTDIQYF. V and J are TRBV3-1 and TRBJ2-4; tentatively, D is TRBD1 (5 bases). V lost 1 base and J lost 8, with 15 bases in between. The CDR3 covers 15 residues. The germline V gene has CDR1 LGHDT and CDR2 YNNKEL (reference sequence).

The chain combines TRBV5-1 with TRBJ2-4, with 12 bases that match TRBD1. The CDR3 sequence is 17 residues long. Germline V gene lookup returns CDR1 SGHRS and CDR2 YFSETQ. Trimming removed 2 bases from V and 6 bases from J; junction bases left unmatched: 9. CDR3 amino acids: CASSFTGQGAGGNIQYF. CDR3 bases: TGCGCCAGCAGCTTCACGGGACAGGGGGCAGGAGGAAACATTCAGTACTTC.

This rearrangement joins TRBV24-1 to TRBJ2-3, with D possibly TRBD1 on 8 matching bases. The V end lost 5 bases, the J end lost 8 bases, and 22 bases lay between the germline ends. The length of the CDR3 is 16 residues. CDR1 and CDR2 from the germline V gene are KGHDR and SFDVKD. The CDR3 spells CATSAGNRGGTFTQYF. The CDR3 DNA follows: TGTGCCACCAGTGCCGGGAACAGGGGGGGCACGTTTACGCAGTATTTT.

V and J are TRBV5-1 and TRBJ2-3, with 8 bases lining up with TRBD1. CDR3 length equals 14 residues. Trimming took 5 bases from V and 1 from J; bases not matched to a gene: 3. CDR1 SGHRS and CDR2 YFSETQ come from the germline V gene. The chain's CDR3 is CASRLGQGTDTQYF. The CDR3 region has the DNA TGCGCCAGCAGACTGGGACAGGGCACAGATACGCAGTATTTT.

This clonotype was counted a few times. This rearrangement joins TRBV29-1 to TRBJ2-1, with a possible D match to TRBD1 (5 bases). CDR1 and CDR2 from the germline V gene are SQVTM and ANQGSEA. The length of the CDR3 is 13 residues. The germline V and J ends were trimmed by 6 bases and 10 bases, with 19 bases remaining between them. This CDR3 reads CSVTKGGYREQFF. CDR3 DNA sequence: TGCAGCGTGACCAAGGGCGGCTACAGGGAGCAGTTCTTC.

J is TRBJ2-1 and V is TRBV20-1, with a possible D match to TRBD1 (6 bases). V was trimmed by 6 bases and J by 1 base, leaving 16 bases between them. This CDR3 is 15 amino acids long. Germline assignment: CDR1 DFQATT and CDR2 SNEGSKA (reference sequence). The CDR3: CSAITGPGSYNEQFF. DNA of the CDR3: TGCAGTGCAATAACAGGGCCCGGTTCCTACAATGAGCAGTTCTTC.

In this sample, this clonotype turned up a few times. The genes are TRBV28 and TRBJ1-2; D is undetermined. The CDR3 sequence is 13 residues long. The ends were cut back, 4 bases at V and 3 bases at J, with 9 bases in the middle. The germline V gene encodes CDR1 MDHEN and CDR2 SYDVKM. CDR3 sequence: CASSSQEYYGYTF. The CDR3 DNA follows: TGTGCCAGCAGTTCCCAGGAGTACTATGGCTACACCTTC.

This clonotype was observed a few times. Given a much more abundant clone one base away, this may be a read error. V is TRBV11-2 and J is TRBJ1-2; D is unclear. This CDR3 is built from 13 residues. Germline lookup yields CDR1 SGHAT and CDR2 FQNNGV. The CDR3 DNA sequence: TGTGCCAGCAGCTTAGGGGTTAACTATGGCCACACCTTC. Its translation: CASSLGVNYGHTF.

In this sample, this clonotype turned up a few times. V and J are TRBV2 and TRBJ1-2; D gene uncertain. V gave up 7 bases and J gave up 4 bases, with 10 bases separating them. Per the germline V gene, CDR1 is SNHLY and CDR2 is FYNNEI. CDR3 length equals 12 residues. The CDR3: CASIRLTYGYTF. In DNA form, the CDR3 reads TGTGCCAGCATCAGGCTCACCTATGGCTACACCTTC. Combining the CDR3 with reference TRBV2 and TRBJ1-2 gives the whole variable domain EPEVTQTPSHQVTQMGQEVILRCVPISNHLYFYWYRQILGQKVEFLVSFYNNEISEKSEIFDDQFSVERPDGSNFTLKIRSTKLEDSAMYFCASIRLTYGYTFGSGTRLTVV.

The genes are TRBV10-3 and TRBJ2-3; tentative D call: TRBD2 (6 bases). Germline loops: CDR1 ENHRY, CDR2 SYGVKD. V lost 6 bases and J lost 5, with 12 bases in between. The CDR3 runs 13 residues. The CDR3 region has the DNA TGTGCCATCAGAGGCGGGCGGGGAGATACGCAGTATTTT. It translates to CAIRGGRGDTQYF.

This clonotype appeared a few times. The chain links TRBV12-3 or TRBV12-4 to TRBJ1-1, with D possibly being TRBD1 (5 bases). V was cut by 2 bases and J by 9 bases, with 10 bases left in between. The CDR3 has 12 residues. The CDR3 coding sequence is TGTGCCAGCAGTTTAACGGGGCATAAAGCTTTCTTT. It translates to CASSLTGHKAFF.

This clonotype has just a few counts. The rearrangement links TRBV6-6 to TRBJ2-1; 7 bases are shared with TRBD1. Losses at the gene ends were 8 bases for V and 6 bases for J; bases not matched to a gene: 7. This CDR3 is 13 amino acids long. Germline V gene data show CDR1 as MNHNY and CDR2 as SVGAGI (reference sequence). In DNA, the CDR3 is TGTGCCAGCGCCCTACAGGGGCCCAATGAGCAGTTCTTC. Protein: CASALQGPNEQFF.

The V and J genes are TRBV20-1 and TRBJ2-1; 7 nucleotides align to TRBD1. Trimming took 6 bases from V and 4 from J; bases not matched to a gene: 12. CDR3 length: 15 residues. Germline V gives CDR1 DFQATT, CDR2 SNEGSKA (reference sequence). In DNA, the CDR3 is TGCAGTGCCCGCCCGACAGGGAGAATATACAATGAGCAGTTCTTC. This translates into CSARPTGRIYNEQFF.

The V and J genes are TRBV29-1 and TRBJ2-1, with 8 bases that match TRBD2. This CDR3 comprises 15 residues. The V gene's germline CDR1 is SQVTM and CDR2 ANQGSEA. The junction had 7 bases not matched to a gene; V was cut back by 1 base and J by 5 bases. The CDR3 is CSVEAAREDDNEQFF. As DNA, the CDR3 is TGCAGCGTTGAAGCTGCGCGGGAGGACGACAATGAGCAGTTCTTC.

This clonotype appeared a single time. The J gene is TRBJ1-4, the V gene TRBV20-1, with unresolved D. Germline lookup yields CDR1 DFQATT and CDR2 SNEGSKA (reference sequence). The CDR3 extends over 10 amino acids. With 6 bases removed from V and 5 bases from J, the gap between germline ends came to 4 bases. CDR3 bases: TGCAGTGCGCTGAATGAAAAACTGTTTTTT. Translating it yields CSALNEKLFF.

Here the CDR3 reads CSARGPAVGTDTQYF. The CDR3 DNA reads TGCAGTGCTAGAGGCCCCGCTGTAGGGACAGATACGCAGTATTTT. The chain joins TRBV20-1 to TRBJ2-3; D uncertain. The CDR3 is 15 amino acids. Germline CDR1 is DFQATT and CDR2 is SNEGSKA (reference sequence). V was trimmed by 1 base and J by 3 bases, leaving 14 bases between them.

This clonotype was seen only a few times. The V gene is TRBV20-1, the J gene TRBJ2-3, with D possibly TRBD2 on 6 matching bases. Trimming took 3 bases from V and 0 from J, leaving 10 bases between them. The CDR3 has 14 amino acids. Per germline, CDR1 DFQATT and CDR2 SNEGSKA (reference sequence). The DNA of the CDR3 is TGCAGTGCTAGGGGGGGAACTAGCACAGATACGCAGTATTTT. Encoded protein: CSARGGTSTDTQYF.

This clonotype has more than one count but fewer than ten. The chain uses TRBV6-5 and TRBJ1-2; D is perhaps TRBD1 (6 bases). Germline V gives CDR1 MNHEY, CDR2 SVGAGI. This CDR3 region has 14 residues. Trimming left V 6 bases short and J 8 bases short, with 19 bases between. The CDR3 region has the DNA TGTGCCAGCAGGACCTCAGGGGCGCCGGGAGGCTACACCTTC. Its translation is CASRTSGAPGGYTF.

The CDR3 here is CASSQRDADTQYF. The CDR3 DNA follows: TGCGCCAGCAGCCAACGGGACGCAGATACGCAGTATTTT. The J gene is TRBJ2-3, the V gene TRBV4-1, with D perhaps given as TRBD1 or TRBD2 (5 bases each). The V gene lost 2 bases and the J gene lost 4 bases, with 7 bases spanning the gap. The CDR3 has 13 amino acids. Germline-derived CDR1 and CDR2 are MGHRA and YSYEKL.

This rearrangement joins TRBV20-1 to TRBJ1-2; possibly TRBD1 for D (5 bases). CDR1 DFQATT and CDR2 SNEGSKA come from the germline V gene (reference sequence). The CDR3 covers 15 residues. V gave up 0 bases and J gave up 0 bases, with 11 bases separating them. DNA for the CDR3: TGCAGTGCTAGAGATCTGGCAGGGACTAACTATGGCTACACCTTC. Translated: CSARDLAGTNYGYTF.

Remarks on this clonotype: One end of the junction fails to match germline, which may point to a read error. The V gene is TRBV5-1, the J gene TRBJ2-1, with 7 bases aligning to TRBD1. Germline-derived CDR1 and CDR2 are SGHRS and YFSETQ. The CDR3 is 14 amino acids. The DNA for the CDR3 is TGTGCCAGCAGTTGGGACAGCTCCTACAATGAGCAGTTCTTC. Translated, it gives CASSWDSSYNEQFF.

The chain combines TRBV5-4 with TRBJ2-7; possible D gene TRBD2, 5 bases. The germline V gene encodes CDR1 SGHNT and CDR2 YYREEE (reference sequence). The CDR3 covers 15 residues. Trimming pared 4 bases from V and 7 bases from J, leaving 21 bases between. CDR3 region: CASSIWHTEGREQYF. As DNA, the CDR3 is TGTGCCAGCAGCATCTGGCACACCGAGGGAAGGGAGCAGTACTTC. Full variable domain (rest looked up from reference TRBV5-4 and TRBJ2-7): ETGVTQSPTHLIKTRGQQVTLRCSSQSGHNTVSWYQQALGQGPQFIFQYYREEENGRGNFPPRFSGLQFPNYSSELNVNALELDDSALYLCASSIWHTEGREQYFGPGTRLTVT.

This chain connects TRBV20-1 to TRBJ2-3; 8 bases line up with TRBD2. The V and J ends lost 2 bases and 1 base, in that order; junction bases with no gene match: 5. Germline V gene sequence: CDR1 DFQATT, CDR2 SNEGSKA (reference sequence). CDR3 size: 15 residues. CDR3: CSARSGGPRTDTQYF. As DNA, the CDR3 is TGCAGTGCTAGATCGGGGGGGCCCCGCACAGATACGCAGTATTTT.

The gene calls are TRBV10-2 and TRBJ2-7; D tentatively reads TRBD1 or TRBD2 (5 bases each). The CDR3 is 14 amino acids. Germline V gene lookup returns CDR1 WSHSY and CDR2 SAAADI. V lost 6 bases, J lost 4 bases, and 16 bases lay in between. As DNA, the CDR3 is TGCGCCAGCAGCCTGGGACGCCGGACTTACGAGCAGTACTTC. Its protein product is CASSLGRRTYEQYF.

This clonotype has only a few counts. The chain has TRBV10-2 and TRBJ1-5; 8 bases are a match to TRBD1. The CDR3 runs to 15 residues. Germline trimming cut 3 bases from V and 4 bases from J; bases unmatched to any gene: 5. Germline-derived CDR1 and CDR2 are WSHSY and SAAADI. CDR3 protein: CASSEFGQGNQPQHF. The CDR3 DNA sequence: TGCGCCAGCAGTGAATTTGGACAGGGTAATCAGCCCCAGCATTTT.

This clonotype was counted a few times. This chain connects TRBV7-2 to TRBJ2-7; 10 bases fit TRBD2. CDR3 length equals 16 residues. V lost 2 bases and J lost 4; bases outside the gene matches: 8. Germline V lookup: CDR1 SGHTA, CDR2 FQGNSA. The CDR3: CASSLSGGALGYEQYF. CDR3 in DNA: TGTGCCAGCAGCTTAAGCGGGGGGGCCTTAGGTTACGAGCAGTACTTC.

The chain combines TRBV10-3 with TRBJ1-5, with 8 nucleotides matching TRBD1. Trimming at V came to 8 bases and at J to 3 bases, leaving 3 bases not matched to a gene. The CDR3 loop spans 13 amino acids. CDR1 is ENHRY, CDR2 SYGVKD, per germline. The CDR3 reads CAIQTGDNQPQHF. The CDR3 coding sequence is TGTGCCATCCAGACAGGGGACAATCAGCCCCAGCATTTT.